The next 32 T cell receptor beta chains were all read from a single sample in a study of PD-1 blockade in mismatch repair-deficient tumors. The assay was immunoSEQ multiplex PCR, and TCRdb's table has in-frame clones only and misses some. The sample has 50,000 to 75,000 clones, about nine tenths seen once. The material was peripheral blood, obtained 52 weeks after starting pembrolizumab. The origin of the receptors is an adult with mismatch repair-deficient cancer.

This chain uses TRBV2 with TRBJ2-1; unclear D gene. The length of the CDR3 is 16 residues. V was trimmed by 1 base and J by 0 bases, leaving 10 bases between them. From germline, CDR1 is SNHLY and CDR2 FYNNEI. The DNA for the CDR3 is TGTGCCAGCAGTGAAGGAGTAACATCCTCCTACAATGAGCAGTTCTTC. It specifies CASSEGVTSSYNEQFF.

The V and J genes are TRBV28 and TRBJ2-1; 14 positions agree with TRBD2. In germline, CDR1 is MDHEN, CDR2 SYDVKM. This CDR3 is built from 16 residues. V lost 5 bases and J lost 7; bases outside the gene matches: 7. CDR3 DNA sequence: TGTGCCAGCAGTCCAAGGACTAGCGGGAGGAAGAATGAGCAGTTCTTC. Protein: CASSPRTSGRKNEQFF.

The rearrangement links TRBV9 to TRBJ2-3; 12 bases agree with TRBD2. Germline V gives CDR1 SGDLS, CDR2 YYNGEE. With V trimmed by 4 bases and J by 1 base, 4 bases remained unmatched. This CDR3 has 16 residues. The CDR3 DNA follows: TGTGCCAGCAGCTCTGGACTAGCGGGACGCACAGATACGCAGTATTTT. It codes for CASSSGLAGRTDTQYF.

The CDR3 region has the DNA TGCGCCAGCAGCCAAGATAAGTCAACCTATCAGCCCCAGCATTTT. It encodes CASSQDKSTYQPQHF. The rearrangement uses TRBV4-3 and TRBJ1-5; no clear D. Per the germline V gene, CDR1 is LGHNA and CDR2 is YSLEER. V lost 0 bases, J lost 5 bases, and 11 bases lay in between. The CDR3 has 15 amino acids.

The genes are TRBV27 and TRBJ1-4, with D perhaps matching TRBD1 (5 bases). The CDR3 covers 14 residues. Trimming shortened V by 4 bases and J by 0 bases, and 6 bases separated the two germline ends. Germline V gene sequence: CDR1 MNHEY, CDR2 SMNVEV (reference sequence). The DNA of the CDR3 is TGTGCCAGCAGTTGGGGGGCAACTAATGAAAAACTGTTTTTT. Translating it yields CASSWGATNEKLFF.

The rearrangement links TRBV7-3 to TRBJ2-4; either TRBD1 or TRBD2 may fit D (5 bases each). Germline V CDR1 and CDR2: SGHTA, FQGTGA. Trimming cost V 2 bases and J 0 bases, with 8 bases left between them. The CDR3 is 15 residues long. The CDR3 nucleotides read TGTGCCAGCAGCTTAGGGGGTCTAGCCAAAAACATTCAGTACTTC. This translates into CASSLGGLAKNIQYF.

The chain is built from TRBV11-3 and TRBJ2-7, with 7 nucleotides matching TRBD1. The CDR3 covers 13 residues. Germline CDR1 reads SGHNT; CDR2 reads YENEEA. J gave up 3 bases and V 5 bases, and 4 bases lay outside the gene matches. CDR3 residues: CASSLGQNYEQYF. In nucleotides, the CDR3 is TGTGCCAGCAGCCTGGGACAGAACTACGAGCAGTACTTC.

The chain links TRBV27 to TRBJ2-1; 7 positions agree with TRBD2. Germline values: CDR1 MNHEY, CDR2 SMNVEV (reference sequence). V lost 3 bases to trimming and J lost 9 bases; unmatched junction nucleotides: 5. This CDR3 has 13 amino acids. CDR3 bases: TGTGCCAGCAGTTTTGGGGAGGGAGGTGAGCAGTTCTTC. This gives the protein CASSFGEGGEQFF.

Here the CDR3 reads CASSLSPSTGELFF. The CDR3 DNA sequence: TGTGCCAGCAGCTTATCCCCCAGTACCGGGGAGCTGTTTTTT. J is TRBJ2-2 and V is TRBV7-3; D uncertain. Germline V lookup: CDR1 SGHTA, CDR2 FQGTGA. V lost 2 bases and J 5 bases, leaving 9 bases between the germline ends. This CDR3 is built from 14 residues.

The CDR3 sequence is CASSPGTGGEQYF. In DNA, the CDR3 is TGCGCCAGCAGCCCCGGGACAGGGGGCGAGCAGTACTTC. This sequence joins TRBV4-3 and TRBJ2-7; TRBD1 matches 11 bases. J lost 6 bases, V lost 4 bases, and 2 bases had no gene match. This CDR3 comprises 13 residues. Germline V gives CDR1 LGHNA, CDR2 YSLEER.

This clone was detected only once. V is TRBV9 and J is TRBJ2-2, with D possibly called TRBD1 or TRBD2 (5 bases each). With 0 bases removed from V and 6 bases from J, the gap between germline ends came to 15 bases. CDR1 is SGDLS, CDR2 YYNGEE, per germline. The CDR3 totals 16 residues. The CDR3 loop is CASSVGGQGASGELFF. In DNA, the CDR3 is TGTGCCAGCAGCGTAGGAGGGCAGGGTGCATCCGGGGAGCTGTTTTTT.

The gene calls are TRBV12-5 and TRBJ2-7; the D gene is possibly TRBD1 (6 bases). V was shortened by 2 bases and J by 11 bases, with 10 bases between the two germline ends. CDR3 size: 11 residues. Germline V gene lookup returns CDR1 LGHNT and CDR2 FRNRAP. The CDR3 coding sequence is TGTGCTAGTGGTTTGAAGGCAGGGGAGTACTTC. Amino acid sequence: CASGLKAGEYF.

This chain's CDR3 is CASSLGVWTRLSGANVLTF. The CDR3 DNA follows: TGCGCCAGCAGCTTGGGAGTTTGGACACGGCTCTCTGGGGCCAACGTCCTGACTTTC. The rearrangement uses TRBV5-1 and TRBJ2-6; D might be TRBD1 (5 bases). The CDR3 is made up of 19 amino acids. CDR1 is SGHRS and CDR2 is YFSETQ in the germline V gene. V was shortened by 0 bases and J by 0 bases, with 16 bases between the two germline ends.

The count of this clone is one. The chain has TRBV7-3 and TRBJ2-3; tentatively, D is TRBD1 or TRBD2 (6 bases each). Germline CDR1 reads SGHTA; CDR2 reads FQGTGA. This CDR3 is 15 amino acids long. V lost 5 bases, J lost 0 bases, and 12 bases lay in between. CDR3 DNA sequence: TGTGCCAGCAGCCCCAGGGGAGGTAGCACAGATACGCAGTATTTT. Translation gives CASSPRGGSTDTQYF.

The rearrangement links TRBV7-9 to TRBJ1-4; 7 bases agree with TRBD1. The CDR3 loop spans 12 amino acids. The germline V gene has CDR1 SEHNR and CDR2 FQNEAQ (reference sequence). V shed 5 bases, J shed 12 bases, and the junction held 6 bases outside the gene matches. In DNA form, the CDR3 reads TGTGCCAGCAGCGAAGGGGGCGTGGAACTGTTTTTT. This sequence encodes CASSEGGVELFF. Complete variable domain (other parts from reference TRBV7-9 and TRBJ1-4): DTGVSQNPRHKITKRGQNVTFRCDPISEHNRLYWYRQTLGQGPEFLTYFQNEAQLEKSRLLSDRFSAERPKGSFSTLEIQRTEQGDSAMYLCASSEGGVELFFGSGTQLSVL.

The V and J genes are TRBV15 and TRBJ2-7, with a possible D match to TRBD1 (5 bases). V lost 2 bases, J lost 5 bases, and 10 bases lay in between. The CDR3 length is 13 residues. CDR1 is LNHNV, CDR2 YYDKDF, per germline (reference sequence). The CDR3 DNA is TGTGCCACCAGCAGACGCAGGGTGGACGAGCAGTACTTC. Protein product: CATSRRRVDEQYF.

This clone has only one observation. The rearrangement uses TRBV27 and TRBJ1-5; the D gene is possibly TRBD1 (5 bases). V was pared by 3 bases and J by 3 bases, with 9 bases between. Germline lookup yields CDR1 MNHEY and CDR2 SMNVEV (reference sequence). The CDR3 runs to 14 residues. CDR3: CASSFQGLNQPQHF. CDR3 DNA sequence: TGTGCCAGCAGTTTTCAGGGCCTCAATCAGCCCCAGCATTTT.

The chain is built from TRBV5-4 and TRBJ2-2; D is perhaps TRBD1 (6 bases). Germline lookup yields CDR1 SGHNT and CDR2 YYREEE (reference sequence). V was trimmed by 2 bases and J by 0 bases, leaving 8 bases between them. The CDR3 loop spans 15 amino acids. This CDR3 reads CASSFGQTNTGELFF. Here the CDR3 DNA reads TGTGCCAGCAGCTTCGGACAGACGAACACCGGGGAGCTGTTTTTT.

V gene TRBV27 combines with J gene TRBJ2-1; no definite D call. The germline V and J ends were trimmed by 2 bases and 9 bases, with 11 bases remaining between them. This CDR3 contains 13 residues. The germline gives CDR1 MNHEY, CDR2 SMNVEV (reference sequence). This CDR3 is CASSLVGGSEQFF. The CDR3 coding sequence is TGTGCCAGCAGTTTAGTCGGTGGCAGTGAGCAGTTCTTC.

The J gene is TRBJ2-7, the V gene TRBV2, with 9 positions matching TRBD2. The CDR3 length is 14 residues. V gave up 7 bases and J gave up 4 bases; unmatched junction bases: 8. Germline assignment: CDR1 SNHLY and CDR2 FYNNEI. DNA of the CDR3: TGTGCCAGCAATTCGGCTAGCGGGATGTACGAGCAGTACTTC. Protein: CASNSASGMYEQYF.

The CDR3 spells CASALAGGSYEQYF. DNA of the CDR3: TGTGCCAGCGCCTTAGCGGGAGGTTCCTACGAGCAGTACTTC. The chain joins TRBV27 to TRBJ2-7; 10 bases line up with TRBD2. Germline CDR1 and CDR2: MNHEY and SMNVEV (reference sequence). There are 14 residues in the CDR3. With 8 bases clipped from V and 1 base from J, the junction kept 5 bases outside the gene matches.

The rearrangement uses TRBV5-6 and TRBJ2-7; TRBD1 matches 7 bases. Germline-derived CDR1 and CDR2 are SGHDT and YYEEEE. The ends lost 2 bases at V and 3 bases at J; junction bases unmatched: 2. This CDR3 has 13 residues. This CDR3 reads CASSLQGIYEQYF. CDR3 DNA: TGTGCCAGCAGCTTACAGGGGATCTACGAGCAGTACTTC.

This sequence joins TRBV6-5 and TRBJ1-2; TRBD1 aligns across 9 bases. Losses at the gene ends were 6 bases for V and 4 bases for J; bases not matched to a gene: 0. Per the germline V gene, CDR1 is MNHEY and CDR2 is SVGAGI. This CDR3 is built from 12 residues. CDR3 in amino acids: CASRDRGYGYTF. The CDR3 region has the DNA TGTGCCAGCAGGGACAGGGGCTATGGCTACACCTTC.

The V and J genes are TRBV9 and TRBJ1-2, with TRBD1 as a possible D gene (6 bases). The V end was cut by 1 base, the J end by 6 bases, with 13 bases between. The CDR3 loop spans 14 amino acids. CDR1 is SGDLS and CDR2 is YYNGEE in the germline V gene. CDR3 sequence reads: CASSVQGRANGYTF. CDR3 nucleotide sequence: TGTGCCAGCAGCGTACAGGGGCGCGCGAATGGCTACACCTTC.

The rearrangement links TRBV29-1 to TRBJ2-1; perhaps D is TRBD1 or TRBD2 (7 bases each). V gave up 3 bases and J gave up 0 bases, with 18 bases separating them. The CDR3 contains 17 residues. The germline V gene encodes CDR1 SQVTM and CDR2 ANQGSEA. The CDR3 coding sequence is TGCAGCGTTGACGGGGACAGCGGGACTTCCTCCTACAATGAGCAGTTCTTC. It specifies CSVDGDSGTSSYNEQFF.

The chain carries TRBV5-1 and TRBJ2-6; D unclear. V lost 0 bases and J lost 2, with 3 bases in between. Germline assignment: CDR1 SGHRS and CDR2 YFSETQ. This CDR3 is built from 14 residues. The DNA of the CDR3 is TGCGCCAGCAGCTTGGACGCTGGGGCCAACGTCCTGACTTTC. Its protein is CASSLDAGANVLTF.

The chain combines TRBV4-3 with TRBJ2-7, with 7 bases fitting TRBD2. The junction had 9 bases not matched to a gene; V was cut back by 0 bases and J by 1 base. The CDR3 runs 17 residues. Per germline, CDR1 LGHNA and CDR2 YSLEER. This CDR3 is CASSQEGGGGGSYEQYF. The DNA of the CDR3 is TGCGCCAGCAGCCAAGAAGGAGGTGGGGGAGGGTCCTACGAGCAGTACTTC.

The J gene is TRBJ1-1, the V gene TRBV18; 9 nucleotides align to TRBD1. The CDR3 length is 16 residues. J was trimmed by 5 bases and V by 2 bases; bases with no gene match: 9. Germline V gives CDR1 KGHSH, CDR2 LQKENI. This chain's CDR3 is CASSPGGQGRRTEAFF. The CDR3 nucleotides read TGTGCCAGCTCACCAGGAGGACAGGGGCGTAGGACTGAAGCTTTCTTT.

The CDR3 DNA follows: TGTGCCAGCAGTGACAGGGAGCACGAGACCCAGTACTTC. It codes for CASSDREHETQYF. The chain joins TRBV6-4 to TRBJ2-5; maybe TRBD2 (5 bases). There are 13 residues in the CDR3. Germline-derived CDR1 and CDR2 are MRHNA and SNTAGT. V was shortened by 2 bases and J by 5 bases, with 9 bases between the two germline ends.

The rearrangement uses TRBV19 and TRBJ1-4; D unclear. Looked up from germline, CDR1 is LNHDA and CDR2 is SQIVND (reference sequence). The CDR3 totals 12 residues. Trimming removed 1 base at V and 13 bases at J, with 10 bases between. The CDR3 nucleotides read TGTGCCAGTAGTATAGTGTCTTCTAGACTGTTTTTT. It specifies CASSIVSSRLFF.

This clone rates as medium-sized. V usage is TRBV6-1 and J usage is TRBJ2-7; TRBD2 matches at 7 bases. The CDR3 has 15 amino acids. Unmatched junction bases numbered 16, after V lost 7 bases and J lost 7 bases. In germline, CDR1 is MNHNS, CDR2 SASEGT. The CDR3 reads CASTRSGTNLLEQYF. In DNA, the CDR3 is TGTGCCAGCACCCGATCCGGGACTAATTTGTTGGAGCAGTACTTC.

The chain couples TRBV9 to TRBJ2-2, with 8 bases aligning to TRBD2. The junction had 6 bases not matched to a gene; V was cut back by 4 bases and J by 7 bases. Germline V gene sequence: CDR1 SGDLS, CDR2 YYNGEE. This CDR3 has 14 amino acids. The CDR3 is CASSQTSEVGELFF. CDR3 DNA: TGTGCCAGCAGCCAGACTAGCGAGGTCGGGGAGCTGTTTTTT. Drawing the rest from reference TRBV9 and TRBJ2-2, the complete variable domain is DSGVTQTPKHLITATGQRVTLRCSPRSGDLSVYWYQQSLDQGLQFLIQYYNGEERAKGNILERFSAQQFPDLHSELNLSSLELGDSALYFCASSQTSEVGELFFGEGSRLTVL.